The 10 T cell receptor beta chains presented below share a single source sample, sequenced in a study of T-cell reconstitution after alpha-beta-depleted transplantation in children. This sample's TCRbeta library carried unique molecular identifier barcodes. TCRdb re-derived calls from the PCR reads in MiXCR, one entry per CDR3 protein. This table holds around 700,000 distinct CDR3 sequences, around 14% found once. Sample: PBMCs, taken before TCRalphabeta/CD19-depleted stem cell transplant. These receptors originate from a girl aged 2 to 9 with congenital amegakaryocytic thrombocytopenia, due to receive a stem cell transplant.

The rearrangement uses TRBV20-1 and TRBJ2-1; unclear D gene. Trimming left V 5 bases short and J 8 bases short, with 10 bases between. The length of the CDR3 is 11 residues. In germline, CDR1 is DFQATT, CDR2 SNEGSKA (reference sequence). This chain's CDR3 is CSALRGDEQFF. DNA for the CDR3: TGCAGTGCTCTTAGAGGAGATGAGCAGTTCTTC.

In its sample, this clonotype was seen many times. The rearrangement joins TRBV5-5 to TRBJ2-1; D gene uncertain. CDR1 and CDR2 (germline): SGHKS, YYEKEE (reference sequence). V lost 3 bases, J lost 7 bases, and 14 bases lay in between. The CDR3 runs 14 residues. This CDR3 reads CASSSTLQLNEQFF. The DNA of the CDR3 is TGTGCCAGCAGCTCGACTCTGCAGTTAAATGAGCAGTTCTTC.

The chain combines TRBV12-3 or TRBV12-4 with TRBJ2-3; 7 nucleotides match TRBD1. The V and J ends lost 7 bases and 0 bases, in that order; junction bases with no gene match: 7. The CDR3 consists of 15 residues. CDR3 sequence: CASTRTGLSTDTQYF. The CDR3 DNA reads TGTGCCAGCACCCGGACAGGTCTTAGCACAGATACGCAGTATTTT.

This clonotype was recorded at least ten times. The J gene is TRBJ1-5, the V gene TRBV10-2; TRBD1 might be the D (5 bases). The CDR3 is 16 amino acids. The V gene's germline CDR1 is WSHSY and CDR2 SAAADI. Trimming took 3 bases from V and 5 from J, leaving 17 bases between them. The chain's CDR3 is CASSERGTSRDQPQHF. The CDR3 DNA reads TGCGCCAGCAGTGAAAGGGGCACATCTCGGGATCAGCCCCAGCATTTT.

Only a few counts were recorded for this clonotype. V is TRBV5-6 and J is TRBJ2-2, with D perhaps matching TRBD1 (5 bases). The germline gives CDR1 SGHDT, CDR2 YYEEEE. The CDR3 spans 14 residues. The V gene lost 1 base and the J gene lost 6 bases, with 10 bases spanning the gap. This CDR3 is CASSLFQGAGELFF. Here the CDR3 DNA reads TGTGCCAGCAGCTTGTTCCAGGGTGCCGGGGAGCTGTTTTTT.

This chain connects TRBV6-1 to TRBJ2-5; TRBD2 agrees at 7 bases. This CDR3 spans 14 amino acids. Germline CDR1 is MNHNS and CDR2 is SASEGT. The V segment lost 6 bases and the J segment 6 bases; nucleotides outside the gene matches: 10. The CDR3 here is CASSPSGDLKTQYF. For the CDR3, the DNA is TGTGCCAGCAGCCCTAGCGGAGACCTCAAGACCCAGTACTTC.

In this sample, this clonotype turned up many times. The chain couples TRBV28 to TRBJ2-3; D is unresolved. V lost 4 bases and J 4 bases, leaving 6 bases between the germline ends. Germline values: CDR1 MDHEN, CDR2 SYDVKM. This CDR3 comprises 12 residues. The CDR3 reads CASSWAADTQYF. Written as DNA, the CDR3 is TGTGCCAGCAGTTGGGCCGCAGATACGCAGTATTTT. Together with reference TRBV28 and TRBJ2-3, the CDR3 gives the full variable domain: DVKVTQSSRYLVKRTGEKVFLECVQDMDHENMFWYRQDPGLGLRLIYFSYDVKMKEKGDIPEGYSVSREKKERFSLILESASTNQTSMYLCASSWAADTQYFGPGTRLTVL.

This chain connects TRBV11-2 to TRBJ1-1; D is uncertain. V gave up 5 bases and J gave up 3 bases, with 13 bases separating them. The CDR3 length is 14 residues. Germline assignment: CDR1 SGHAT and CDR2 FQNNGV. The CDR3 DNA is TGTGCCAGCAGCGCCGCGGGTAGGGACACTGAAGCTTTCTTT. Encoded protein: CASSAAGRDTEAFF.

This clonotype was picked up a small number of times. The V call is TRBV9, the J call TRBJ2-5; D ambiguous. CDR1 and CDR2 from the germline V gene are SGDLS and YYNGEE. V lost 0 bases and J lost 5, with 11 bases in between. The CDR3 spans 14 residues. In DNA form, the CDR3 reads TGTGCCAGCAGCGTAGGAGGTGTTTCTGAGACCCAGTACTTC. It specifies CASSVGGVSETQYF.

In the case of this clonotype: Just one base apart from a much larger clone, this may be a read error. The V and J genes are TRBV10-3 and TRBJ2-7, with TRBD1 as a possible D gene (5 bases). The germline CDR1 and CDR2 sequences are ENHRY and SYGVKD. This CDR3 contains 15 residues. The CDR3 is CAISEDDSQNYEQHF. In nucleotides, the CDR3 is TGTGCCATCAGTGAGGACGACAGCCAAAACTACGAGCAGCACTTC.